This record looks at one T cell receptor (beta chain) sequence and its context. Its antigen remains unknown. A junction boundary mismatches the germline segment, possibly from a read error. Unique molecular identifiers had been added to the TCR beta cDNA libraries. Each CDR3 protein gets one entry after TCRdb re-called the PCR reads with MiXCR. In the table there are about half a million distinct CDR3 sequences, around 34% of which are singletons. The data stem from a study of post-analysis software for immune sequencing data. Study-wide findings and caveats: Controls showed lower frequencies than patients for roughly 5 TRBV segments, and TRBV5-6, TRBV5-1 and TRBV20-1 were among these. Versus controls, multiple sclerosis patients showed significantly lower diversity (normalized Chao1). By F measure, strong co-clustering occurred among samples prepared in the same batch.

The CDR3 extends over 14 amino acids. Germline-derived CDR1 and CDR2 are MNHNS and SASEGT. The chain employs TRBV6-1 and TRBJ2-3; D is possibly TRBD1 or TRBD2 (5 bases each). The sample taken for sequencing was blood. The TCR originated in a girl aged 2 to 17 with multiple sclerosis. The CDR3 sequence is CASSEAGGSDMQYF. The CDR3, as DNA: TGTGCCAGCAGTGAAGCTGGGGGATCAGATATGCAGTATTTT.